The next 8 T cell receptor beta chains were all read from a single sample in a study of CD4 T cells in relation to SARS-CoV-2 and coronaviruses. These TCRs are of unknown antigen specificity. Assay used: immunoSEQ multiplex PCR; TCRdb lists only in-frame clones, some missing. The data show about 15,000 clones, about four fifths seen once. Unexposed donor CD4+ T cells date from 2011-2018, before the COVID-19 pandemic. CD4+ T cells were isolated from the cells after 10 days of culture. The material sequenced was CD4+ T cells from PBMCs, cultured in vitro. These receptors originate from a human donor in good health.

This clone has a handful of counts. This chain links TRBV9 with TRBJ1-3, with D uncertain. The germline gives CDR1 SGDLS, CDR2 YYNGEE. V dropped 0 bases and J dropped 3 bases, with 4 bases sitting between them. This CDR3 has 13 amino acids. The CDR3 sequence is CASSVEGGNTIYF. The CDR3 nucleotides read TGTGCCAGCAGCGTAGAAGGTGGAAACACCATATATTTT. Filled out from reference TRBV9 and TRBJ1-3, the complete variable domain reads DSGVTQTPKHLITATGQRVTLRCSPRSGDLSVYWYQQSLDQGLQFLIQYYNGEERAKGNILERFSAQQFPDLHSELNLSSLELGDSALYFCASSVEGGNTIYFGEGSWLTVV.

The chain links TRBV6-5 to TRBJ1-6; TRBD1 aligns across 9 bases. Losses at the gene ends were 9 bases for V and 10 bases for J; bases not matched to a gene: 10. This CDR3 region has 14 residues. CDR1 and CDR2 from the germline V gene are MNHEY and SVGAGI. This CDR3 reads CARTGGTGNSPLHF. CDR3 sequence (DNA): TGTGCCAGGACCGGAGGGACAGGGAACTCACCCCTCCACTTT.

Only a few counts were recorded for this clone. This chain links TRBV7-8 with TRBJ1-1; D is unclear. The length of the CDR3 is 13 residues. V lost 6 bases and J 4 bases, leaving 12 bases between the germline ends. From germline, CDR1 is SGHVS and CDR2 FQNEAQ. In DNA, the CDR3 is TGTGCCAGCAGGGGGAGCCTCTCCACTGAAGCTTTCTTT. Translating it yields CASRGSLSTEAFF.

The chain links TRBV29-1 to TRBJ2-2; no firm D call. The CDR3 loop spans 15 amino acids. The germline V gene has CDR1 SQVTM and CDR2 ANQGSEA. Trimming stripped 7 bases from V and 0 bases from J, with 15 bases between. CDR3: CSATGDKSNTGELFF. CDR3 bases: TGCAGCGCTACCGGTGACAAATCGAACACCGGGGAGCTGTTTTTT.

The V gene is TRBV20-1, the J gene TRBJ2-7, with D tentatively TRBD1 (5 bases). V was shortened by 4 bases and J by 3 bases, with 7 bases between the two germline ends. The CDR3 has 11 amino acids. Germline lookup yields CDR1 DFQATT and CDR2 SNEGSKA (reference sequence). The CDR3 nucleotides are TGCAGTGCTACTACAGGCTACGAGCAGTACTTC. Its protein product is CSATTGYEQYF.

The rearrangement uses TRBV6-1 and TRBJ2-7; TRBD2 is a possible D gene (5 bases). The CDR3 length is 12 residues. The ends were cut back, 2 bases at V and 4 bases at J, with 6 bases in the middle. Germline CDR1 MNHNS, CDR2 SASEGT. The CDR3 protein is CASSERGYEQYF. In nucleotides, the CDR3 is TGTGCCAGCAGTGAACGCGGGTACGAGCAGTACTTC.

V gene TRBV6-1 combines with J gene TRBJ1-4; TRBD1 matches 10 bases. The V and J ends lost 1 base and 5 bases, in that order; junction bases with no gene match: 4. CDR3 length equals 16 residues. Germline CDR1 reads MNHNS; CDR2 reads SASEGT. CDR3 DNA sequence: TGTGCCAGCAGTGAAGAGGAGGGACAGGGGAATGAAAAACTGTTTTTT. Protein: CASSEEEGQGNEKLFF.

The gene calls are TRBV24-1 and TRBJ2-5; perhaps TRBD2 as D (6 bases). The CDR3 covers 14 residues. V was pared by 6 bases and J by 2 bases, with 12 bases between. The germline V gene encodes CDR1 KGHDR and CDR2 SFDVKD. CDR3 in DNA: TGTGCCACCAGTTTAGCCGCGGGACAAGAGACCCAGTACTTC. This sequence encodes CATSLAAGQETQYF.